This is a list of T cell receptor beta chains from one sample in a study of T cell responses to AZD1222 COVID-19 vaccine. Profiled with immunoSEQ multiplex PCR; TCRdb holds only in-frame clones, not every one. Of over 120,000 clones in the sample, 92% were seen once. The sample in question was peripheral blood, obtained 28 days after the second AZD1222 dose. The origin of the receptors is an adult who received the AZD1222 COVID-19 vaccine. Both conserved end residues are part of each CDR3. Each record gives: clone size, V gene, J gene, D gene, CDR3 DNA, CDR3 protein. The D gene is left open where the match is weak. Clone size is given for some rows only: seen once, a few or many times, or a class if the clone is expanded.

NA	TRBV19	TRBJ2-3	TRBD2	TGTGCCAGTAGTATAGCGCTAGCGGGAGTGGGGACAGATACGCAGTATTTT	CASSIALAGVGTDTQYF
few	TRBV30	TRBJ1-1	TRBD1	TGTGCCGTCCACCGGGACAGGGGAGCTGAAGCTTTCTTT	CAVHRDRGAEAFF
NA	TRBV6-5	TRBJ2-1	TRBD2	TGTGCCAGCAGCCTCACTAGCGGCGACAATGAGCAGTTCTTC	CASSLTSGDNEQFF
NA	TRBV7-8	TRBJ1-6	NA	TGTGCCAGCAGCTTAGTTTGGGAATCACCCCTCCACTTT	CASSLVWESPLHF
NA	TRBV5-1	TRBJ1-5	NA	TGCGCCAGCAGCCCGCAGGGGCTTAGCAATCAGCCCCAGCATTTT	CASSPQGLSNQPQHF
NA	TRBV28	TRBJ2-3	NA	TGTGCCAGCAGTCCCGCCTCTACCGACAGACTCACAGATACGCAGTATTTT	CASSPASTDRLTDTQYF
NA	TRBV30	TRBJ1-1	NA	TGTGCCTGGAGTAGAGGGGCGCGGACTGAAGCTTTCTTT	CAWSRGARTEAFF
NA	TRBV10-1	TRBJ2-1	TRBD2	TGCGCCAGCAGTCCCTACCATGGACTAGCGGGGTACAATGAGCAGTTCTTC	CASSPYHGLAGYNEQFF
NA	TRBV15	TRBJ2-1	TRBD1	TGTGCCACCAGCAGAGATCAGGGGGCCAATGAGCAGTTCTTC	CATSRDQGANEQFF
NA	TRBV5-1	TRBJ1-1	NA	TGCGCCAGCAGCTCGGACAGCACTGAAGCTTTCTTT	CASSSDSTEAFF
NA	TRBV7-9	TRBJ1-6	NA	TGTGCCAGCAGCGCAGGAAATTTGTCACCCCTCCACTTT	CASSAGNLSPLHF
few	TRBV9	TRBJ1-1	NA	TGTGCCAGCAGCGGGGACACCTTGAACACTGAAGCTTTCTTT	CASSGDTLNTEAFF
NA	TRBV4-3	TRBJ1-1	NA	TGCGCCAGCAGCTTCAACCAAGGGGGTACTGAAGCTTTCTTT	CASSFNQGGTEAFF
NA	TRBV6-6	TRBJ1-4	NA	TGTGCCAGCTATGTTGCAACTAATGAAAAACTGTTTTTT	CASYVATNEKLFF
once	TRBV27	TRBJ1-1	NA	TGTGCCAGCAGTATCACAGGGACTCGCATGAACACTGAAGCTTTCTTT	CASSITGTRMNTEAFF
NA	TRBV5-1	TRBJ2-1	NA	TGCGCCAGCAGCTTGGCCCTCCAGCTCTCCGAGCAGTTCTTC	CASSLALQLSEQFF
NA	TRBV24-1	TRBJ2-1	TRBD1	TGTGCCACCAGTGATCTTTACTCCGGGACAGGGCACTCCTACAATGAGCAGTTCTTC	CATSDLYSGTGHSYNEQFF
NA	TRBV27	TRBJ1-5	NA	TGTGCCAGCGGATATAGCAATCAGCCCCAGCATTTT	CASGYSNQPQHF
NA	TRBV5-1	TRBJ1-6	TRBD1	TGCGCCAGCAGCCCGAGGCCGGGACAGAATAATTCACCCCTCCACTTT	CASSPRPGQNNSPLHF
NA	TRBV6-5	TRBJ2-3	NA	TGTGCCAGCAGCCCAACAGGGTACACAGATACGCAGTATTTT	CASSPTGYTDTQYF
NA	TRBV15	TRBJ2-1	NA	TGTGCCACCAGCAGAAAAGGGATCGAGCAGTTCTTC	CATSRKGIEQFF
NA	TRBV6-5	TRBJ1-1	NA	TGTGCCAGCCTTAGGGCTCCTGAAGCTTTCTTT	CASLRAPEAFF
NA	TRBV19	TRBJ1-1	TRBD1	TGTGCCAGTACGTTCTGGACAGGGACTGAAGCTTTCTTT	CASTFWTGTEAFF
NA	TRBV28	TRBJ1-2	NA	TGTGCCAGCAGTTTAAGGGGGGCGCCCTATGGCTACACCTTC	CASSLRGAPYGYTF
NA	TRBV5-4	TRBJ1-2	NA	TGTGCCAGCAGCTTAGGGAGCCCCTATGGCTACACCTTC	CASSLGSPYGYTF
once	TRBV28	TRBJ2-7	TRBD1	TGTGCCAGCCTCCGGGACAGGGACACCTACGAGCAGTACTTC	CASLRDRDTYEQYF
once	TRBV5-1	TRBJ1-1	NA	TGCGCCAGCAGCTTTGAGGATTTGGACACTGAAGCTTTCTTT	CASSFEDLDTEAFF
once	TRBV29-1	TRBJ2-2	NA	TGCAGCGGATACTCTGGATCCGGGGAGCTGTTTTTT	CSGYSGSGELFF
NA	TRBV30	TRBJ2-1	NA	TGTGCCTGGATGGTGTACAATGAGCAGTTCTTC	CAWMVYNEQFF
NA	TRBV5-1	TRBJ1-4	TRBD1	TGCGCCAGCAGCCAAAACACCGGGACAGCTCATGAAAAACTGTTTTTT	CASSQNTGTAHEKLFF
NA	TRBV6-1	TRBJ2-7	NA	TGTGCCAGCAGTGAAGGCTGGGGCACCTACGAGCAGTACTTC	CASSEGWGTYEQYF
NA	TRBV12-5	TRBJ1-2	NA	TGTGCTAGTGGTTTGCCAGGGTATGGCTACACCTTC	CASGLPGYGYTF
NA	TRBV29-1	TRBJ2-1	NA	TGCAGCGTTGAAAACCCCCGTGGATACAATGAGCAGTTCTTC	CSVENPRGYNEQFF
NA	TRBV7-2	TRBJ2-2	TRBD2	TGTGCCAGCAGCTTCTCCGCGGGAGTGGGTTCGAGCGGGGAGCTGTTTTTT	CASSFSAGVGSSGELFF